Presented here are 21 T cell receptor beta chains from one specimen sequenced in a study of siplizumab effects on memory and regulatory T cells. TCRdb's table, derived via immunoSEQ multiplex PCR, lists solely in-frame clones and lacks some. The table has 56,000 or so clones, approximately 97% seen once. The sequencing input was naive CD8+ T cells sorted from blood. These receptors all come from a human donor in good health.

The chain uses TRBV7-9 and TRBJ2-7; D is perhaps TRBD1 (6 bases). Germline CDR1 and CDR2: SEHNR and FQNEAQ (reference sequence). CDR3 length: 14 amino acids. Deletions cut 5 bases from V and 7 bases from J, with 18 bases between. This chain's CDR3 is CASSLRGAGDEQYF. In nucleotides, the CDR3 is TGTGCCAGCAGCCTCCGGGGCGCAGGGGATGAGCAGTACTTC.

The chain links TRBV21-1 to TRBJ1-5. TRBV21-1 is reported as a pseudogene. The CDR3 has 16 residues. The chain's CDR3 is CASSKESSLSNQPQHF. The CDR3 DNA sequence: TGTGCCAGCAGCAAAGAATCCAGTCTAAGCAATCAGCCCCAGCATTTT.

The chain joins TRBV19 to TRBJ2-7, with TRBD2 matching over 10 bases. CDR3 size: 16 residues. Germline CDR1 and CDR2: LNHDA and SQIVND (reference sequence). Germline trimming cut 4 bases from V and 1 base from J; bases unmatched to any gene: 7. This chain's CDR3 is CASSNPPSGSSYEQYF. As DNA, the CDR3 is TGTGCCAGTAGTAACCCTCCTAGCGGGAGTTCCTACGAGCAGTACTTC.

The rearrangement joins TRBV7-3 to TRBJ2-1; weak D call: TRBD1 (5 bases). V was trimmed by 6 bases and J by 10 bases, leaving 16 bases between them. CDR3 length: 13 amino acids. Germline CDR1 SGHTA, CDR2 FQGTGA. In DNA, the CDR3 is TGTGCCAGCAGTTATGACTCGAACAGGGAGCAGTTCTTC. Encoded protein: CASSYDSNREQFF.

The V gene is TRBV4-2, the J gene TRBJ2-6; 7 nucleotides line up with TRBD1. The CDR3 is 15 residues long. The V and J ends lost 8 bases and 1 base, in that order; junction bases with no gene match: 5. Germline V gene lookup returns CDR1 LGHNA and CDR2 YNFKEQ. CDR3 coding DNA: TGTGCCAGCCGGGACAGCCCATCTGGGGCCAACGTCCTGACTTTC. Protein sequence: CASRDSPSGANVLTF.

The V gene is TRBV4-1, the J gene TRBJ2-3; 8 nucleotides align to TRBD2. V lost 1 base to trimming and J lost 0 bases; unmatched junction nucleotides: 3. Germline V gene data show CDR1 as MGHRA and CDR2 as YSYEKL. The CDR3 spans 16 residues. The CDR3 spells CASSQVPSGSTDTQYF. DNA of the CDR3: TGCGCCAGCAGCCAAGTTCCTAGCGGGAGCACAGATACGCAGTATTTT.

The chain couples TRBV7-9 to TRBJ2-6; TRBD1 is a possible D gene (5 bases). Trimming took off 5 bases at V and 3 bases at J, with 11 bases between the two ends. This CDR3 has 15 residues. The V gene's germline CDR1 is SEHNR and CDR2 FQNEAQ (reference sequence). The CDR3 protein is CASSPTGGGANVLTF. DNA of the CDR3: TGTGCCAGCAGCCCCACAGGCGGTGGGGCCAACGTCCTGACTTTC.

J is TRBJ1-1 and V is TRBV19, with a tentative D call TRBD1 (5 bases). The CDR3 loop spans 16 amino acids. V gave up 5 bases and J gave up 0 bases, with 16 bases separating them. Germline V lookup: CDR1 LNHDA, CDR2 SQIVND (reference sequence). The CDR3 bases are TGTGCCAGTAGTCCCCAGGGTTGGGACCTGAACACTGAAGCTTTCTTT. It is translated as CASSPQGWDLNTEAFF.

This clone was found once. V and J are TRBV6-5 and TRBJ2-7; 8 nucleotides align to TRBD1. CDR3 length: 14 amino acids. The germline V gene has CDR1 MNHEY and CDR2 SVGAGI. V gave up 3 bases and J gave up 5 bases; unmatched junction bases: 6. The CDR3 region has the DNA TGTGCCAGCAGTTATGGGACAGGCGGAAACGAGCAGTACTTC. Translating it yields CASSYGTGGNEQYF.

The chain links TRBV9 to TRBJ2-3, with 7 bases identical to TRBD1. The CDR3 length is 16 residues. Germline CDR1 is SGDLS and CDR2 is YYNGEE. V trimming: 3 bases; J trimming: 3 bases; junction bases outside the gene matches: 10. The CDR3 here is CASSGPGRGLTDTQYF. CDR3 DNA sequence: TGTGCCAGCAGCGGGCCCGGCAGGGGGTTAACAGATACGCAGTATTTT.

V usage is TRBV11-2 and J usage is TRBJ2-7; D not resolved. Trimming pared 2 bases from V and 4 bases from J, leaving 6 bases between. Germline V gene lookup returns CDR1 SGHAT and CDR2 FQNNGV. The CDR3 length is 12 residues. The CDR3 loop reads CASSLLSYEQYF. The CDR3 coding sequence is TGTGCCAGCAGCTTACTTTCGTACGAGCAGTACTTC. The full variable domain, with the rest looked up from reference TRBV11-2 and TRBJ2-7, is EAGVAQSPRYKIIEKRQSVAFWCNPISGHATLYWYQQILGQGPKLLIQFQNNGVVDDSQLPKDRFSAERLKGVDSTLKIQPAKLEDSAVYLCASSLLSYEQYFGPGTRLTVT.

The gene calls are TRBV27 and TRBJ2-4, with D perhaps TRBD1 (6 bases). In germline, CDR1 is MNHEY, CDR2 SMNVEV (reference sequence). This CDR3 is built from 13 residues. Trimming removed 10 bases at V and 0 bases at J, with 10 bases between. Here the CDR3 reads CATRGLAKNIQYF. The DNA of the CDR3 is TGTGCCACCAGGGGCCTAGCCAAAAACATTCAGTACTTC.

Comments on this clone: Mismatch with germline at one junction end may stem from a read error. V gene TRBV6-6 combines with J gene TRBJ1-1; D is ambiguous. The CDR3 is 15 amino acids. The germline V gene has CDR1 MNHNY and CDR2 SVGAGI (reference sequence). Here the CDR3 reads CASCYSQQMNTEAFF. In DNA, the CDR3 is TGTGCCAGCTGTTACTCGCAGCAGATGAACACTGAAGCTTTCTTT.

The V gene is TRBV13, the J gene TRBJ2-3; D possibly uses TRBD1 or TRBD2 (5 bases each). The V gene lost 1 base and the J gene lost 3 bases, with 14 bases spanning the gap. Per the germline V gene, CDR1 is PRHDT and CDR2 is FYEKMQ (reference sequence). This CDR3 has 16 residues. The CDR3 DNA follows: TGTGCCAGCAGCTTAGTAGGAGGTAGGGGAACAGATACGCAGTATTTT. Its protein product is CASSLVGGRGTDTQYF.

The CDR3 protein is CASSLSRQSSYNEQFF. CDR3 sequence (DNA): TGTGCCAGCAGCTTGTCCCGACAAAGCTCCTACAATGAGCAGTTCTTC. The genes are TRBV5-4 and TRBJ2-1; D not certain. The CDR3 loop spans 16 amino acids. The germline V gene encodes CDR1 SGHNT and CDR2 YYREEE (reference sequence). V shed 1 base and J shed 0 bases, with 11 bases lying between them.

The chain uses TRBV27 and TRBJ2-7, with 7 bases matching TRBD1. CDR3 size: 14 residues. The J segment lost 6 bases and the V segment lost 2 bases, leaving 7 bases of the junction unmatched. The germline CDR1 and CDR2 sequences are MNHEY and SMNVEV (reference sequence). CDR3 sequence reads: CASSLTGESGEQYF. The CDR3 bases are TGTGCCAGCAGTTTAACAGGGGAATCTGGCGAGCAGTACTTC.

A single count supports this clone. The chain joins TRBV9 to TRBJ2-3; D is perhaps TRBD2 (5 bases). The germline gives CDR1 SGDLS, CDR2 YYNGEE. Trimming removed 0 bases at V and 0 bases at J, with 11 bases between. The CDR3 loop spans 16 amino acids. The CDR3 sequence is CASSVATGVSTDTQYF. The CDR3 nucleotides are TGTGCCAGCAGCGTAGCTACCGGGGTCAGCACAGATACGCAGTATTTT.

The V gene is TRBV6-5, the J gene TRBJ1-1; D is undetermined. V lost 5 bases to trimming and J lost 1 base, with 14 bases between them. Germline V gene sequence: CDR1 MNHEY, CDR2 SVGAGI. The CDR3 is 15 amino acids. The CDR3 loop reads CASSPVWAGNTEAFF. For the CDR3, the DNA is TGTGCCAGCAGTCCTGTGTGGGCAGGGAACACTGAAGCTTTCTTT.

This clone came up once. V and J are TRBV27 and TRBJ2-2, with 8 bases matching TRBD1. Trimming removed 3 bases from V and 3 bases from J; junction bases left unmatched: 6. Per germline, CDR1 MNHEY and CDR2 SMNVEV (reference sequence). The CDR3 consists of 16 residues. The DNA of the CDR3 is TGTGCCAGCAGTTTCACCCACAGGGGGGACACCGGGGAGCTGTTTTTT. It yields the protein CASSFTHRGDTGELFF.

This chain connects TRBV6-5 to TRBJ2-2, with D perhaps being TRBD1 or TRBD2 (6 bases each). With 0 bases removed from V and 5 bases from J, the gap between germline ends came to 10 bases. The germline CDR1 and CDR2 sequences are MNHEY and SVGAGI. The CDR3 is made up of 15 amino acids. CDR3 coding DNA: TGTGCCAGCAGTTACTCACAGGGAGGAACCGGGGAGCTGTTTTTT. This translates into CASSYSQGGTGELFF.

CDR3 residues: CASRPGHFTDTQYF. The CDR3 region has the DNA TGTGCCAGCAGACCGGGACACTTCACAGATACGCAGTATTTT. The gene calls are TRBV2 and TRBJ2-3; possibly TRBD1 for D (6 bases). The ends were cut back, 6 bases at V and 2 bases at J, with 12 bases in the middle. This CDR3 contains 14 residues. Germline V gene data show CDR1 as SNHLY and CDR2 as FYNNEI.